The 21 T cell receptor beta chains below all came from one sample that was sequenced in a study of cytomegalovirus exposure and HLA in healthy donors. Primers included in the PCR were 60 Vbeta and 13 Jbeta primers. Clones were read by immunoSEQ multiplex PCR, and TCRdb kept only the in-frame ones, dropping some. The sample lists 250,000 to 350,000 clones; approximately 90% were seen once. Sample: PBMCs. The receptors here all came from a middle-aged man in good health and CMV-seropositive.

This clone was seen more than once but under ten times. The J gene is TRBJ2-7, the V gene TRBV11-3; 10 bases fit TRBD2. Trimming removed 5 bases from V and 3 bases from J; junction bases left unmatched: 7. Germline values: CDR1 SGHNT, CDR2 YENEEA. This CDR3 region has 15 residues. As DNA, the CDR3 is TGTGCCAGCAGCCGGGGGGCTAGCGGGAGCTACGAGCAGTACTTC. Residues: CASSRGASGSYEQYF. The full variable domain, in which reference TRBV11-3 and TRBJ2-7 provide the parts outside the CDR3, is EAGVVQSPRYKIIEKKQPVAFWCNPISGHNTLYWYLQNLGQGPELLIRYENEEAVDDSQLPKDRFSAERLKGVDSTLKIQPAELGDSAVYLCASSRGASGSYEQYFGPGTRLTVT.

The chain employs TRBV28 and TRBJ2-7, with 9 bases fitting TRBD1. Germline V gene lookup returns CDR1 MDHEN and CDR2 SYDVKM. The CDR3 contains 15 residues. The V segment lost 8 bases and the J segment 7 bases; nucleotides outside the gene matches: 15. CDR3: CASVKGDRASQEQYF. The CDR3 region has the DNA TGTGCCAGCGTTAAAGGGGACAGGGCATCTCAAGAGCAGTACTTC.

The V call is TRBV7-3, the J call TRBJ2-5, with TRBD2 matching over 8 bases. Germline V gives CDR1 SGHTA, CDR2 FQGTGA. There are 16 residues in the CDR3. The J segment lost 5 bases and the V segment lost 1 base, leaving 9 bases of the junction unmatched. CDR3 residues: CASSLIGTRVGETQYF. CDR3 bases: TGTGCCAGCAGCTTAATAGGGACTAGGGTGGGCGAGACCCAGTACTTC.

V gene TRBV7-6 combines with J gene TRBJ2-7, with D possibly TRBD2 on 5 matching bases. Germline CDR1 and CDR2: SGHVS and FNYEAQ. The CDR3 contains 15 residues. Trimming pared 5 bases from V and 2 bases from J, leaving 16 bases between. CDR3 in DNA: TGTGCCAGCAGCACGAACAAACGGACTCCCTACGAGCAGTACTTC. Translation: CASSTNKRTPYEQYF.

This chain joins TRBV19 and TRBJ2-1, with 9 bases lining up with TRBD2. The CDR3 length is 14 residues. V trimming: 5 bases; J trimming: 4 bases; junction bases outside the gene matches: 3. Germline V gene data show CDR1 as LNHDA and CDR2 as SQIVND (reference sequence). CDR3 coding DNA: TGTGCCAGTAGTCCCCTAGCGGGATACAATGAGCAGTTCTTC. Encoded protein: CASSPLAGYNEQFF.

The chain employs TRBV19 and TRBJ2-7, with 9 bases identical to TRBD1. Germline lookup yields CDR1 LNHDA and CDR2 SQIVND (reference sequence). This CDR3 spans 15 amino acids. V lost 0 bases, J lost 2 bases, and 2 bases stayed unmatched. The CDR3: CASSIDRTGAYEQYF. In nucleotides, the CDR3 is TGTGCCAGTAGTATAGACAGGACAGGGGCCTACGAGCAGTACTTC.

This clone is a singleton in its sample. Here the CDR3 DNA reads TGCGCCAGCAGCGGGACAGCGGGAGGTGTGACCGGGGAGCTGTTTTTT. Its protein is CASSGTAGGVTGELFF. The V and J genes are TRBV5-1 and TRBJ2-2, with TRBD2 matching 9 bases. This CDR3 has 16 residues. V lost 4 bases, J lost 5 bases, and 9 bases stayed unmatched. CDR1 SGHRS and CDR2 YFSETQ come from the germline V gene.

V usage is TRBV6-5 and J usage is TRBJ2-5; TRBD1 matches at 12 bases. J was trimmed by 4 bases and V by 6 bases; bases with no gene match: 3. Germline CDR1 and CDR2: MNHEY and SVGAGI. The CDR3 covers 14 residues. CDR3 coding DNA: TGTGCCAGCAGCCTGGGACAGGGGGCAGAGACCCAGTACTTC. Translation: CASSLGQGAETQYF.

V and J are TRBV7-9 and TRBJ2-1; possible D gene TRBD2, 5 bases. Between the trimmed V and J ends, which lost 4 bases and 4 bases, there was a span of 20 bases. The germline V gene has CDR1 SEHNR and CDR2 FQNEAQ (reference sequence). The CDR3 extends over 17 amino acids. The CDR3 protein is CASSSPRLDPGYNEQFF. The CDR3 DNA sequence: TGTGCCAGCAGCTCCCCCCGACTCGACCCGGGGTACAATGAGCAGTTCTTC.

The rearrangement joins TRBV4-3 to TRBJ2-1; 8 nucleotides match TRBD2. Germline CDR1 is LGHNA and CDR2 is YSLEER. CDR3 size: 18 residues. After removal of 0 bases from V and 0 bases from J, the junction contained 7 bases not matched to a gene. DNA of the CDR3: TGCGCCAGCAGCCAAGATGAGGTAGCGGGGAGCTCCTACAATGAGCAGTTCTTC. Translating gives CASSQDEVAGSSYNEQFF.

This rearrangement joins TRBV27 to TRBJ1-1; TRBD1 might be the D (6 bases). The CDR3 is 16 amino acids. Trimming cost V 6 bases and J 4 bases, with 21 bases left between them. Germline V gene sequence: CDR1 MNHEY, CDR2 SMNVEV (reference sequence). CDR3 bases: TGTGCCAGCAGCTATCTCGGAACAGGGAGCGGCACTGAAGCTTTCTTT. It specifies CASSYLGTGSGTEAFF.

The chain uses TRBV6-5 and TRBJ1-1; D call uncertain. The germline V gene encodes CDR1 MNHEY and CDR2 SVGAGI. The CDR3 sequence is 12 residues long. Trimming removed 2 bases at V and 5 bases at J, with 6 bases between. In nucleotides, the CDR3 is TGTGCCAGCAGTTACGGCGGGACTGAAGCTTTCTTT. Translation gives CASSYGGTEAFF.

J is TRBJ2-1 and V is TRBV10-2, with 13 positions matching TRBD2. Germline V lookup: CDR1 WSHSY, CDR2 SAAADI. V trimming: 7 bases; J trimming: 8 bases; junction bases outside the gene matches: 8. CDR3 length: 15 amino acids. The CDR3 nucleotides read TGCGCCAGCAACTCCGGGACTAGCGGGACGTATGAGCAGTTCTTC. It specifies CASNSGTSGTYEQFF.

On this clone: At the DNA level, this CDR3 is encoded by other sequences in the same sample as well. V gene TRBV18 combines with J gene TRBJ2-7, with D tentatively TRBD2 (6 bases). CDR1 KGHSH and CDR2 LQKENI come from the germline V gene. The CDR3 is 13 residues long. V lost 3 bases and J lost 0, with 6 bases in between. CDR3 protein: CASSPGSSYEQYF. The CDR3 DNA is TGTGCCAGCTCACCCGGGAGCTCCTACGAGCAGTACTTC.

This clone was seen a single time. This chain connects TRBV9 to TRBJ2-7; perhaps TRBD1 as D (5 bases). V was trimmed by 8 bases and J by 2 bases, leaving 11 bases between them. The length of the CDR3 is 12 residues. Germline V gene sequence: CDR1 SGDLS, CDR2 YYNGEE. CDR3 coding DNA: TGTGCCAGTCCCACAGGAGCCTACGAGCAGTACTTC. It is translated as CASPTGAYEQYF.

This clone has just a few counts. This chain joins TRBV10-2 and TRBJ1-4, with 9 bases lining up with TRBD1. Per the germline V gene, CDR1 is WSHSY and CDR2 is SAAADI. The J segment lost 6 bases and the V segment lost 6 bases, leaving 5 bases of the junction unmatched. The CDR3 runs to 14 residues. The CDR3 sequence: CASRMTGGDEKLFF. CDR3 in DNA: TGCGCCAGCAGGATGACAGGGGGAGATGAAAAACTGTTTTTT.

The chain uses TRBV29-1 and TRBJ2-7; D uncertain. Germline assignment: CDR1 SQVTM and CDR2 ANQGSEA. The length of the CDR3 is 12 residues. V shed 4 bases and J shed 3 bases, with 10 bases lying between them. The CDR3 spells CSVGDSVYEQYF. Written as DNA, the CDR3 is TGCAGCGTTGGTGATAGTGTCTACGAGCAGTACTTC.

The chain is built from TRBV13 and TRBJ2-2, with a weak D call TRBD1 (6 bases). V lost 7 bases and J 3 bases, leaving 18 bases between the germline ends. The CDR3 runs to 16 residues. Germline loops: CDR1 PRHDT, CDR2 FYEKMQ (reference sequence). The CDR3 region has the DNA TGTGCCAGCAAACTTTACACAGGGCTTGACACCGGGGAGCTGTTTTTT. Translating it yields CASKLYTGLDTGELFF.

V is TRBV9 and J is TRBJ2-1, with 8 bases fitting TRBD2. The CDR3 length is 15 residues. Trimming at V came to 3 bases and at J to 2 bases, leaving 4 bases not matched to a gene. Germline assignment: CDR1 SGDLS and CDR2 YYNGEE. The CDR3 sequence: CASSASGSAYNEQFF. The CDR3 nucleotides read TGTGCCAGCAGCGCCAGCGGGAGTGCCTACAATGAGCAGTTCTTC.

This chain links TRBV19 with TRBJ2-5; a weak D match, TRBD2 (6 bases). Germline CDR1 is LNHDA and CDR2 is SQIVND (reference sequence). V gave up 4 bases and J gave up 1 base, with 13 bases separating them. The CDR3 covers 15 residues. The CDR3, as DNA: TGTGCCAGTAGTAACTACGGGAGTGGCCAAGAGACCCAGTACTTC. Translating it yields CASSNYGSGQETQYF.

This rearrangement joins TRBV6-5 to TRBJ2-5; D remains unclear. The CDR3 is 15 amino acids. The germline V and J ends were trimmed by 6 bases and 0 bases, with 14 bases remaining between them. The germline CDR1 and CDR2 sequences are MNHEY and SVGAGI. CDR3 in amino acids: CASSPASSYQETQYF. CDR3 nucleotide sequence: TGTGCCAGCAGCCCCGCGTCTTCGTACCAAGAGACCCAGTACTTC.